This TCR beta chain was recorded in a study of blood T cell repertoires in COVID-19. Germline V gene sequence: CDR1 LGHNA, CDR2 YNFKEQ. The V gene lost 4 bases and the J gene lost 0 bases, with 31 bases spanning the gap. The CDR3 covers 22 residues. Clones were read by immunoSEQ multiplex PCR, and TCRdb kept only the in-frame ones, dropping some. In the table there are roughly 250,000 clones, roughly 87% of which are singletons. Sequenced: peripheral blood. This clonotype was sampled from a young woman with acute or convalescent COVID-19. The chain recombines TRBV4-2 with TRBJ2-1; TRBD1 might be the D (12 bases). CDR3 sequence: CASSPPGQGASGRHSSYNEQFF. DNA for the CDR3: TGTGCCAGCAGCCCGCCGGGACAGGGGGCTAGCGGGAGGCATAGCTCCTACAATGAGCAGTTCTTC.